The next 27 T cell receptor beta chains were all read from a single sample in a study of blood T cell repertoires in COVID-19. This table comes from immunoSEQ multiplex PCR, and its TCRdb copy is limited to in-frame clones, with some not included. The sample carries about 190,000 clones, about 72% recorded once. Sequenced sample: PBMCs or T cells enriched from blood (not recorded which). The receptors stem from a woman aged 45-60 years who had recovered from COVID-19.

In its sample, this clone was seen a few times. This sequence joins TRBV6-5 and TRBJ2-7; D is undetermined. V was cut by 2 bases and J by 1 base, with 9 bases left in between. Germline V gene lookup returns CDR1 MNHEY and CDR2 SVGAGI. The CDR3 length is 14 residues. DNA for the CDR3: TGTGCCAGCAGTTACCGGGTGAATTCCTACGAGCAGTACTTC. It is translated as CASSYRVNSYEQYF.

The chain joins TRBV27 to TRBJ1-5; 10 bases are shared with TRBD1. Losses at the gene ends were 4 bases for V and 1 base for J; bases not matched to a gene: 4. CDR1 and CDR2 from the germline V gene are MNHEY and SMNVEV (reference sequence). The CDR3 has 16 amino acids. The CDR3 nucleotides read TGTGCCAGCAGTTCCACGGGACAGGGGAGCAATCAGCCCCAGCATTTT. Protein sequence: CASSSTGQGSNQPQHF.

J is TRBJ2-1 and V is TRBV9; TRBD2 agrees at 9 bases. Germline CDR1 and CDR2: SGDLS and YYNGEE. The CDR3 has 14 residues. Unmatched junction bases numbered 1, after V lost 6 bases and J lost 0 bases. CDR3 amino acids: CASNSGSSYNEQFF. The CDR3 DNA follows: TGTGCCAGCAATAGCGGGAGCTCCTACAATGAGCAGTTCTTC.

CDR3 nucleotide sequence: TGCGCCAGCAGACGGGGAGGGCCCTCTGGAGATACGCAGTATTTT. Translated, it gives CASRRGGPSGDTQYF. The rearrangement uses TRBV4-1 and TRBJ2-3; 7 bases map to TRBD2. V dropped 6 bases and J dropped 5; count of bases not matched to a gene: 11. The CDR3 is 15 residues long. Germline V gene lookup returns CDR1 MGHRA and CDR2 YSYEKL.

This clone appeared a single time. The chain is built from TRBV3-1 (or the pseudogene TRBV3-2) and TRBJ2-2; the D is unclear. V dropped 2 bases and J dropped 5 bases, with 6 bases sitting between them. The CDR3 has 13 residues. Germline lookup yields CDR1 LGHDT and CDR2 YNNKEL (reference sequence). The CDR3: CASSQSLTGELFF. The CDR3 nucleotides are TGTGCCAGCAGCCAAAGTCTAACCGGGGAGCTGTTTTTT.

This rearrangement joins TRBV7-6 to TRBJ2-1, with TRBD1 identical over 9 bases. This CDR3 has 14 amino acids. V trimming: 5 bases; J trimming: 8 bases; junction bases outside the gene matches: 7. CDR1 SGHVS and CDR2 FNYEAQ come from the germline V gene. CDR3 loop: CASSLDRGSDEQFF. In DNA form, the CDR3 reads TGTGCCAGCAGCCTGGACAGGGGTTCCGATGAGCAGTTCTTC. The variable domain in full, completed from reference TRBV7-6 and TRBJ2-1, reads GAGVSQSPRYKVTKRGQDVALRCDPISGHVSLYWYRQALGQGPEFLTYFNYEAQQDKSGLPNDRFSAERPEGSISTLTIQRTEQRDSAMYRCASSLDRGSDEQFFGPGTRLTVL.

This clone occurred once. The chain combines TRBV27 with TRBJ1-1; tentative D call: TRBD1 (6 bases). Trimming pared 4 bases from V and 1 base from J, leaving 10 bases between. The length of the CDR3 is 14 residues. The V gene's germline CDR1 is MNHEY and CDR2 SMNVEV (reference sequence). CDR3 sequence (DNA): TGTGCCAGCAGTTGGACAGTTCCGAACACTGAAGCTTTCTTT. Translated, it gives CASSWTVPNTEAFF.

The chain is built from TRBV11-2 and TRBJ2-7; 8 bases agree with TRBD2. Germline CDR1 and CDR2: SGHAT and FQNNGV. V was clipped by 4 bases and J by 6 bases; unmatched bases: 11. The CDR3 is 15 residues long. The CDR3 DNA reads as TGTGCCAGCAGCTCTCGCGGTAGCGGGGTGGTCGAGCAGTACTTC. Translated, it gives CASSSRGSGVVEQYF.

V usage is TRBV7-9 and J usage is TRBJ1-5, with 7 nucleotides matching TRBD1. Germline V lookup: CDR1 SEHNR, CDR2 FQNEAQ (reference sequence). CDR3 length: 15 residues. The CDR3 loop reads CADTGASGSNQPQHF. The DNA of the CDR3 is TGTGCAGACACAGGGGCCTCGGGGAGCAATCAGCCCCAGCATTTT.

The rearrangement uses TRBV19 and TRBJ1-2; 11 bases are a match to TRBD1. Per the germline V gene, CDR1 is LNHDA and CDR2 is SQIVND (reference sequence). There are 13 residues in the CDR3. With 6 bases clipped from V and 8 bases from J, the junction kept 5 bases outside the gene matches. Written as DNA, the CDR3 is TGTGCCAGTAGCTGGGACAGGGGGAGCGGCTACACCTTC. Amino acid sequence: CASSWDRGSGYTF.

V is TRBV30 and J is TRBJ2-1, with TRBD2 matching over 7 bases. The CDR3 consists of 15 residues. Germline CDR1 is GTSNPN and CDR2 is SVGIG (reference sequence). V gave up 2 bases and J gave up 0 bases; unmatched junction bases: 4. The CDR3 here is CAWSRLADSYNEQFF. The CDR3 DNA reads TGTGCCTGGAGTCGCCTAGCGGACTCCTACAATGAGCAGTTCTTC.

This clone was seen a single time. The CDR3 sequence is CASSVQSVNRGELFF. DNA of the CDR3: TGTGCCAGCAGCGTCCAATCAGTTAACAGGGGGGAGCTGTTTTTT. This chain links TRBV9 with TRBJ2-2; tentatively, D is TRBD1 (5 bases). V was trimmed by 2 bases and J by 8 bases, leaving 16 bases between them. CDR3 length equals 15 residues. CDR1 and CDR2 from the germline V gene are SGDLS and YYNGEE.

This clone was seen only once. This chain joins TRBV24-1 and TRBJ2-3; a possible D gene is TRBD2 (6 bases). CDR1 is KGHDR, CDR2 SFDVKD, per germline. V lost 2 bases and J lost 5, with 7 bases in between. The CDR3 has 13 residues. CDR3 nucleotides: TGTGCCACCAGTGATTCCGGGAGAGATACGCAGTATTTT. Translated, it gives CATSDSGRDTQYF.

The chain combines TRBV27 with TRBJ2-4, with TRBD1 identical over 7 bases. Germline values: CDR1 MNHEY, CDR2 SMNVEV (reference sequence). V shed 3 bases, J shed 3 bases, and the junction held 29 bases outside the gene matches. The CDR3 has 23 amino acids. For the CDR3, the DNA is TGTGCCAGCAGTTTTTGGGATAAGATCATTTGGGACAGTTACACCTTGGGCAAAAACATTCAGTACTTC. Its protein product is CASSFWDKIIWDSYTLGKNIQYF.

The chain uses TRBV4-3 and TRBJ2-3, with TRBD1 matching over 10 bases. V dropped 1 base and J dropped 4; count of bases not matched to a gene: 11. CDR3 length: 18 residues. Germline CDR1 is LGHNA and CDR2 is YSLEER. The CDR3 coding sequence is TGCGCCAGCAGCCAAGGGACGAGGGGGACAGGGGTATCAGATACGCAGTATTTT. Residues: CASSQGTRGTGVSDTQYF.

This sequence joins TRBV29-1 and TRBJ1-2; tentatively, D is TRBD1 (6 bases). Germline CDR1 and CDR2: SQVTM and ANQGSEA. V was cut by 7 bases and J by 4 bases, with 16 bases left in between. The CDR3 has 13 amino acids. CDR3 in amino acids: CSGSQGSLYGYTF. Here the CDR3 DNA reads TGCAGCGGGTCACAGGGATCCCTCTATGGCTACACCTTC.

The chain employs TRBV19 and TRBJ1-2; no firm D call. Germline V lookup: CDR1 LNHDA, CDR2 SQIVND (reference sequence). This CDR3 is built from 12 residues. Trimming stripped 7 bases from V and 3 bases from J, with 9 bases between. CDR3 sequence (DNA): TGTGCCAGTAACGTGCGAGACTATGGCTACACCTTC. Its translation: CASNVRDYGYTF.

The V gene is TRBV24-1, the J gene TRBJ2-7; TRBD1 matches 7 bases. V lost 4 bases and J lost 2; bases outside the gene matches: 4. This CDR3 region has 14 residues. CDR1 and CDR2 (germline): KGHDR, SFDVKD. The chain's CDR3 is CATSDQGQPYEQYF. The CDR3 DNA is TGTGCCACCAGTGACCAGGGACAGCCCTACGAGCAGTACTTC.

The J gene is TRBJ1-3, the V gene TRBV29-1; D possibly corresponds to TRBD1 (6 bases). Per the germline V gene, CDR1 is SQVTM and CDR2 is ANQGSEA. The CDR3 covers 14 residues. Trimming stripped 6 bases from V and 0 bases from J, with 12 bases between. For the CDR3, the DNA is TGCAGCGTCTCGGACAGTCCCTCTGGAAACACCATATATTTT. As protein: CSVSDSPSGNTIYF.

J is TRBJ2-7 and V is TRBV18; possibly TRBD2 for D (5 bases). The CDR3 loop spans 15 amino acids. CDR1 and CDR2 from the germline V gene are KGHSH and LQKENI. V gave up 2 bases and J gave up 5 bases, with 16 bases separating them. CDR3 sequence: CASSPAVPGSNEQYF. The CDR3 DNA reads as TGTGCCAGCTCACCAGCTGTTCCGGGGAGTAACGAGCAGTACTTC.

Here the CDR3 DNA reads TGCGCCAGCAGCTTGGAGGGGATCCAAGAGACCCAGTACTTC. Translation: CASSLEGIQETQYF. The chain has TRBV5-1 and TRBJ2-5, with D tentatively TRBD1 (5 bases). Germline V CDR1 and CDR2: SGHRS, YFSETQ. V gave up 0 bases and J gave up 1 base, with 7 bases separating them. The CDR3 runs to 14 residues.

This chain links TRBV5-4 with TRBJ2-1; maybe TRBD1 (6 bases). Deletions cut 4 bases from V and 8 bases from J, with 13 bases between. The CDR3 contains 13 residues. Looked up from germline, CDR1 is SGHNT and CDR2 is YYREEE (reference sequence). The CDR3 region is CASSMLRGHEQFF. DNA of the CDR3: TGTGCCAGCAGCATGCTCAGGGGTCATGAGCAGTTCTTC. The whole variable domain, filled in from reference TRBV5-4 and TRBJ2-1, reads ETGVTQSPTHLIKTRGQQVTLRCSSQSGHNTVSWYQQALGQGPQFIFQYYREEENGRGNFPPRFSGLQFPNYSSELNVNALELDDSALYLCASSMLRGHEQFFGPGTRLTVL.

The rearrangement uses TRBV24-1 and TRBJ1-5; no definite D call. Germline CDR1 and CDR2: KGHDR and SFDVKD. Trimming took 5 bases from V and 3 from J, leaving 7 bases between them. There are 13 residues in the CDR3. The CDR3 bases are TGTGCCACCAGTGGGAGGGACAATCAGCCCCAGCATTTT. This gives the protein CATSGRDNQPQHF.

J is TRBJ2-7 and V is TRBV27; D may be TRBD1 (6 bases). The germline gives CDR1 MNHEY, CDR2 SMNVEV (reference sequence). The CDR3 runs to 14 residues. Trimming removed 5 bases from V and 3 bases from J, with 14 bases in between. In nucleotides, the CDR3 is TGTGCCAGCAGTCGAAGGGGGACCCACTACGAGCAGTACTTC. This gives the protein CASSRRGTHYEQYF.

V and J are TRBV6-5 and TRBJ1-3; 7 bases match TRBD1. From germline, CDR1 is MNHEY and CDR2 SVGAGI. J gave up 0 bases and V 4 bases, and 6 bases lay outside the gene matches. The CDR3 totals 16 residues. CDR3 loop: CASSSDRVPSGNTIYF. The CDR3 DNA sequence: TGTGCCAGCAGTTCTGACAGGGTCCCCTCTGGAAACACCATATATTTT.

In nucleotides, the CDR3 is TGTGCCATCAGTCGGCAGGACGAGCAGTACTTC. Protein product: CAISRQDEQYF. This sequence joins TRBV10-3 and TRBJ2-7; D gene unclear. Germline V CDR1 and CDR2: ENHRY, SYGVKD. V was trimmed by 5 bases and J by 5 bases, leaving 7 bases between them. This CDR3 contains 11 residues.

In this sample, this clone turned up a few times. The chain has TRBV20-1 and TRBJ1-1, with D perhaps matching TRBD1 (5 bases). The CDR3 has 11 residues. Germline CDR1 and CDR2: DFQATT and SNEGSKA (reference sequence). V lost 3 bases to trimming and J lost 7 bases, with 9 bases between them. DNA of the CDR3: TGCAGTGCTAGCGAGGACATTGAAGCTTTCTTT. It yields the protein CSASEDIEAFF.